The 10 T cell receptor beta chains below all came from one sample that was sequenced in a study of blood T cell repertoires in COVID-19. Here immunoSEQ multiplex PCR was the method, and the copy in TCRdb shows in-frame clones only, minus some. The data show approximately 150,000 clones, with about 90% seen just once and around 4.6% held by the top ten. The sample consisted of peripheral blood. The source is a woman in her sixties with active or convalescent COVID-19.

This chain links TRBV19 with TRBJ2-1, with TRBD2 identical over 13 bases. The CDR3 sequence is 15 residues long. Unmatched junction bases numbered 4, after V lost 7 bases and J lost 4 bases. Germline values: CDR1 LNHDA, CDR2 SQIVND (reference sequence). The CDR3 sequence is CASNPTSGGYNEQFF. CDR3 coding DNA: TGTGCCAGTAACCCGACTAGCGGGGGGTACAATGAGCAGTTCTTC.

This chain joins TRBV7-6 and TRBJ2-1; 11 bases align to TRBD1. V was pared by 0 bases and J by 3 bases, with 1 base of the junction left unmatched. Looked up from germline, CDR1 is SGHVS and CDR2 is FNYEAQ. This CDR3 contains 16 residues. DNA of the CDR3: TGTGCCAGCAGCTTAGCCGGGACAGGGGGCTACAATGAGCAGTTCTTC. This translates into CASSLAGTGGYNEQFF.

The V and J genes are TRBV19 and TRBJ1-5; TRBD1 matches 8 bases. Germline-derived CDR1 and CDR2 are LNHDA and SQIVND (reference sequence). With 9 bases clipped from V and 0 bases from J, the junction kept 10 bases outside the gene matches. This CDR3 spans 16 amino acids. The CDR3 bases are TGTGCCAGCGACAGGGGAATGGCTAGTAGCAATCAGCCCCAGCATTTT. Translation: CASDRGMASSNQPQHF.

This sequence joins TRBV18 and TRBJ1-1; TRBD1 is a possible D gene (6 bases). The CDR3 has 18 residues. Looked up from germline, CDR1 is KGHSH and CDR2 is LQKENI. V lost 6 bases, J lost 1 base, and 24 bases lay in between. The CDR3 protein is CASSPQGQGLGWNTEAFF. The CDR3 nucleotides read TGTGCCAGCTCCCCCCAGGGTCAGGGGCTGGGTTGGAACACTGAAGCTTTCTTT.

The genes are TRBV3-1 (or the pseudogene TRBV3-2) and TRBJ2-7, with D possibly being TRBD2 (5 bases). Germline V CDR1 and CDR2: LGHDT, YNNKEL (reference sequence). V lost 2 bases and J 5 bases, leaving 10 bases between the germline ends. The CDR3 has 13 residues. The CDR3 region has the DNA TGTGCCAGCAGCCAACGGGGTTCCGACGAGCAGTACTTC. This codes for CASSQRGSDEQYF.

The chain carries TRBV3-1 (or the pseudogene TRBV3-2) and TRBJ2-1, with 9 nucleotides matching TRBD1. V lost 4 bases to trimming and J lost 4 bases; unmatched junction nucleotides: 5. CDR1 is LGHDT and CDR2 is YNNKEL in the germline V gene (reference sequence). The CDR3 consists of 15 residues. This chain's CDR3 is CASSPGTGPYNEQFF. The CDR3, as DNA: TGTGCCAGCAGCCCCGGGACAGGGCCTTACAATGAGCAGTTCTTC.

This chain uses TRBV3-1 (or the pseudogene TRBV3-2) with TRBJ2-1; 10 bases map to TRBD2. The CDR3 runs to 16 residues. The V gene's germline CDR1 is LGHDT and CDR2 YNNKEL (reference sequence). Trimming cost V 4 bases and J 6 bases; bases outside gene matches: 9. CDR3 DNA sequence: TGTGCCAGCAGCCGAGGGGTAGCGGGGGGCTTCAATGAGCAGTTCTTC. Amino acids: CASSRGVAGGFNEQFF.

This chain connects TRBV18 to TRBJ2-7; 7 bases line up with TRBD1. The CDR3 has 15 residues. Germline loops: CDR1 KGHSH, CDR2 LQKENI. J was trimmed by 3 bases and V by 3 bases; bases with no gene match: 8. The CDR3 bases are TGTGCCAGCTCACCCCGACAGGGCGGAGTCTACGAGCAGTACTTC. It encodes CASSPRQGGVYEQYF.

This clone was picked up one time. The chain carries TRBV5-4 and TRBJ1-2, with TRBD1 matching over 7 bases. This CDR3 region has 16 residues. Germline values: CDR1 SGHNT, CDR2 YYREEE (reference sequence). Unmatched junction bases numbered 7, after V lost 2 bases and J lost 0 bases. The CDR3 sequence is CASSFTGALANYGYTF. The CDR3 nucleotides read TGTGCCAGCAGCTTTACAGGGGCACTAGCTAACTATGGCTACACCTTC.

The CDR3 nucleotides read TGCGCCAGCAGTCAATCGGGACAGGGCCGGAACACCGGGGAGCTGTTTTTT. Translation: CASSQSGQGRNTGELFF. V gene TRBV23-1 combines with J gene TRBJ2-2, with 9 positions matching TRBD1. TRBV23-1 is marked as an open reading frame, function uncertain. V shed 0 bases, J shed 1 base, and the junction held 3 bases outside the gene matches. CDR3 length: 17 amino acids.